One sample yielded the 31 T cell receptor beta chains listed below, sequenced in a study of CD8+ T cells in alopecia areata. The sequencing template was cDNA reverse transcribed from extracted RNA. The assay was immunoSEQ multiplex PCR, and TCRdb's table has in-frame clones only and misses some. Seen here are a few hundred thousand clones, 60% observed once, and the top ten hold 0.75% to 0.95%. Treatment denoted: oral pan-JAK inhibitor, 5-10 mg twice daily. Sequencing was performed on CD4+ T cells sorted from blood, taken around week 52, from a patient treated with tofacitinib. These receptors were collected from a human donor with alopecia areata.

The rearrangement links TRBV30 to TRBJ1-2; TRBD1 might be the D (6 bases). Trimming removed 4 bases from V and 4 bases from J, with 13 bases in between. Looked up from germline, CDR1 is GTSNPN and CDR2 is SVGIG (reference sequence). The CDR3 spans 13 residues. CDR3 nucleotides: TGTGCCTGGACCCCGACAGGCATCTATGGCTACACCTTC. Amino acids: CAWTPTGIYGYTF.

The rearrangement joins TRBV6-6 to TRBJ2-7; D uncertain. The germline V gene has CDR1 MNHNY and CDR2 SVGAGI (reference sequence). Trimming removed 6 bases at V and 6 bases at J, with 12 bases between. The CDR3 consists of 12 residues. For the CDR3, the DNA is TGTGCCAGCAGCCCGACATCGTTCGAGCAGTACTTC. Its translation: CASSPTSFEQYF.

This clone was recorded a few times. This rearrangement joins TRBV11-2 to TRBJ2-5; D call uncertain. Germline V CDR1 and CDR2: SGHAT, FQNNGV. The V end was cut by 1 base, the J end by 1 base, with 13 bases between. The CDR3 has 16 amino acids. CDR3 sequence (DNA): TGTGCCAGCAGCTTAGTTGGCCACCGCCGCCAAGAGACCCAGTACTTC. This translates into CASSLVGHRRQETQYF. Full variable domain (outside the CDR3, taken from reference TRBV11-2 and TRBJ2-5): EAGVAQSPRYKIIEKRQSVAFWCNPISGHATLYWYQQILGQGPKLLIQFQNNGVVDDSQLPKDRFSAERLKGVDSTLKIQPAKLEDSAVYLCASSLVGHRRQETQYFGPGTRLLVL.

The chain has TRBV29-1 and TRBJ2-5; the D is unclear. Germline V lookup: CDR1 SQVTM, CDR2 ANQGSEA. V dropped 6 bases and J dropped 7 bases, with 12 bases sitting between them. The CDR3 is made up of 11 amino acids. CDR3 DNA: TGCAGCGTCAGTAATGAAGTGACCCAGTACTTC. Protein: CSVSNEVTQYF.

This clone was counted only a few times. The V gene is TRBV29-1, the J gene TRBJ1-1, with no clear D. The CDR3 loop spans 12 amino acids. V gave up 8 bases and J gave up 3 bases, with 13 bases separating them. Germline-derived CDR1 and CDR2 are SQVTM and ANQGSEA. This CDR3 is CSHRSGDTEAFF. CDR3 nucleotide sequence: TGCAGCCACCGTTCCGGAGACACTGAAGCTTTCTTT.

This clone has just a few counts. V is TRBV5-1 and J is TRBJ1-5; a weak D match, TRBD1 (6 bases). The CDR3 runs 13 residues. The germline gives CDR1 SGHRS, CDR2 YFSETQ. Trimming removed 5 bases at V and 10 bases at J, with 16 bases between. CDR3 DNA: TGCGCCAGCAGGACAGGAGAAGGATATCCCCAGCATTTT. Translating gives CASRTGEGYPQHF.

The rearrangement uses TRBV6-5 and TRBJ1-1, with D uncertain. The CDR3 loop spans 13 amino acids. V lost 4 bases and J 7 bases, leaving 13 bases between the germline ends. CDR1 and CDR2 (germline): MNHEY, SVGAGI. In DNA, the CDR3 is TGTGCCAGCAGTTCCCCGGCCCTATTTGAAGCTTTCTTT. This encodes CASSSPALFEAFF.

The table lists this clone with a count of one. The CDR3 spells CASSPAGAYPTDTQYF. CDR3 DNA: TGTGCCAGCAGCCCGGCCGGGGCCTACCCCACAGATACGCAGTATTTT. This rearrangement joins TRBV9 to TRBJ2-3, with D perhaps given as TRBD1 or TRBD2 (5 bases each). The V end was cut by 4 bases, the J end by 2 bases, with 17 bases between. Germline CDR1 reads SGDLS; CDR2 reads YYNGEE. This CDR3 is built from 16 residues. The variable domain in full, completed from reference TRBV9 and TRBJ2-3, reads DSGVTQTPKHLITATGQRVTLRCSPRSGDLSVYWYQQSLDQGLQFLIQYYNGEERAKGNILERFSAQQFPDLHSELNLSSLELGDSALYFCASSPAGAYPTDTQYFGPGTRLTVL.

The chain is built from TRBV30 and TRBJ2-5; 8 nucleotides match TRBD1. After removal of 1 base from V and 5 bases from J, the junction contained 9 bases not matched to a gene. Germline V gives CDR1 GTSNPN, CDR2 SVGIG (reference sequence). The CDR3 loop spans 15 amino acids. CDR3 sequence reads: CAWSGETGAWETQYF. CDR3 nucleotides: TGTGCCTGGAGTGGGGAGACAGGGGCCTGGGAGACCCAGTACTTC.

The gene calls are TRBV7-9 and TRBJ2-3; a weak D match, TRBD2 (5 bases). The V end was cut by 1 base, the J end by 6 bases, with 20 bases between. The germline gives CDR1 SEHNR, CDR2 FQNEAQ (reference sequence). The CDR3 is made up of 17 amino acids. In DNA, the CDR3 is TGTGCCAGCAGCTTAGTGGGAGTGGGTCAGCTCTTGGATACGCAGTATTTT. This gives the protein CASSLVGVGQLLDTQYF.

This clone was counted once. The V gene is TRBV7-6, the J gene TRBJ2-3, with TRBD2 as a possible D gene (6 bases). The CDR3 is 15 residues long. With 4 bases removed from V and 1 base from J, the gap between germline ends came to 12 bases. Germline loops: CDR1 SGHVS, CDR2 FNYEAQ. CDR3 sequence reads: CASSSGERGTDTQYF. The CDR3 nucleotides read TGTGCCAGCAGCTCGGGTGAGCGGGGCACAGATACGCAGTATTTT.

This clone was counted once. The chain has TRBV27 and TRBJ1-1; 7 positions match TRBD1. J lost 0 bases, V lost 5 bases, and 12 bases had no gene match. Germline V gene sequence: CDR1 MNHEY, CDR2 SMNVEV (reference sequence). The CDR3 runs to 17 residues. The CDR3 nucleotides are TGTGCCAGCAGTCCAGACAGGGATTGGATCGTGAACACTGAAGCTTTCTTT. It codes for CASSPDRDWIVNTEAFF.

The rearrangement uses TRBV30 and TRBJ1-2, with 8 positions matching TRBD1. The J segment lost 7 bases and the V segment lost 1 base, leaving 11 bases of the junction unmatched. CDR1 and CDR2 from the germline V gene are GTSNPN and SVGIG (reference sequence). The CDR3 totals 15 residues. The CDR3 here is CAWSGLSRGRGGYTF. CDR3 nucleotides: TGTGCCTGGAGTGGTTTGTCCAGGGGGCGCGGTGGCTACACCTTC.

The gene calls are TRBV27 and TRBJ1-1; tentative D call: TRBD1 (5 bases). The V end lost 4 bases, the J end lost 1 base, and 13 bases lay between the germline ends. This CDR3 region has 15 residues. In germline, CDR1 is MNHEY, CDR2 SMNVEV (reference sequence). The CDR3 here is CASSSRGIRNTEAFF. CDR3 in DNA: TGTGCCAGCAGTTCAAGGGGAATCAGGAACACTGAAGCTTTCTTT.

V and J are TRBV30 and TRBJ1-1; D remains ambiguous. The CDR3 is 12 amino acids. Trimming cost V 4 bases and J 0 bases, with 6 bases left between them. CDR1 and CDR2 from the germline V gene are GTSNPN and SVGIG (reference sequence). The CDR3 reads CAWTLLNTEAFF. The CDR3 region has the DNA TGTGCCTGGACGCTTTTGAACACTGAAGCTTTCTTT.

The rearrangement links TRBV11-2 to TRBJ1-6, with a tentative D call TRBD1 (5 bases). CDR1 and CDR2 (germline): SGHAT, FQNNGV. V gave up 6 bases and J gave up 8 bases, with 17 bases separating them. The CDR3 covers 15 residues. CDR3 sequence (DNA): TGTGCCAGCAGTTCCTTACGCCGGGACGATTCACCCCTCCACTTT. Translated, it gives CASSSLRRDDSPLHF.

This CDR3 is CASSFGTRLSTDTQYF. The CDR3 nucleotides are TGTGCCAGCAGCTTCGGAACTCGACTTAGCACAGATACGCAGTATTTT. The genes are TRBV7-9 and TRBJ2-3; unclear D gene. The CDR3 has 16 residues. CDR1 is SEHNR, CDR2 FQNEAQ, per germline (reference sequence). V lost 3 bases and J lost 0, with 13 bases in between.

The chain links TRBV5-4 to TRBJ1-2; no clear D. The CDR3 runs 12 residues. Trimming shortened V by 3 bases and J by 3 bases, and 6 bases separated the two germline ends. Germline V gene sequence: CDR1 SGHNT, CDR2 YYREEE (reference sequence). CDR3 loop: CASSYEYYGYTF. The CDR3 DNA reads as TGTGCCAGCAGCTATGAGTACTATGGCTACACCTTC.

The rearrangement joins TRBV30 to TRBJ1-2; D is possibly TRBD1 (5 bases). The germline V gene encodes CDR1 GTSNPN and CDR2 SVGIG (reference sequence). This CDR3 has 15 amino acids. Trimming stripped 2 bases from V and 2 bases from J, with 15 bases between. Here the CDR3 reads CAWSRQPFGNYGYTF. The CDR3 DNA reads as TGTGCCTGGAGTAGACAGCCGTTTGGAAACTATGGCTACACCTTC.

This clone was found a few times. V is TRBV9 and J is TRBJ2-1, with TRBD1 matching over 8 bases. CDR3 length: 15 amino acids. The V gene's germline CDR1 is SGDLS and CDR2 YYNGEE. V shed 2 bases and J 3 bases; nucleotides not matched to a gene: 4. In DNA form, the CDR3 reads TGTGCCAGCAGCGTCCGACAGGGGCGCTACAATGAGCAGTTCTTC. It specifies CASSVRQGRYNEQFF.

This clone was detected a few times. This chain connects TRBV2 to TRBJ1-5; D is possibly TRBD1 (5 bases). The V gene lost 9 bases and the J gene lost 5 bases, with 20 bases spanning the gap. The CDR3 extends over 15 amino acids. In germline, CDR1 is SNHLY, CDR2 FYNNEI. DNA of the CDR3: TGTGCCAGTTCCTCGGGTTCGGGGCCCCATCAGCCCCAGCATTTT. It yields the protein CASSSGSGPHQPQHF. Based on the CDR3 plus reference TRBV2 and TRBJ1-5, the full variable domain is EPEVTQTPSHQVTQMGQEVILRCVPISNHLYFYWYRQILGQKVEFLVSFYNNEISEKSEIFDDQFSVERPDGSNFTLKIRSTKLEDSAMYFCASSSGSGPHQPQHFGDGTRLSIL.

V gene TRBV30 combines with J gene TRBJ1-2, with TRBD1 matching over 7 bases. This CDR3 is built from 13 residues. CDR1 and CDR2 from the germline V gene are GTSNPN and SVGIG (reference sequence). With 1 base clipped from V and 4 bases from J, the junction kept 3 bases outside the gene matches. The CDR3 DNA reads TGTGCCTGGAGTGAAGGGGGCTTCTATGGCTACACCTTC. It encodes CAWSEGGFYGYTF.

This chain links TRBV7-6 with TRBJ1-1; the match to TRBD1 covers 7 bases. The germline V gene has CDR1 SGHVS and CDR2 FNYEAQ. V was clipped by 5 bases and J by 1 base; unmatched bases: 7. The CDR3 consists of 15 residues. The CDR3 nucleotides are TGTGCCAGCAGCAACTACAGGGGATCGAACACTGAAGCTTTCTTT. Its translation: CASSNYRGSNTEAFF. The full variable domain, completed using reference TRBV7-6 and TRBJ1-1, is GAGVSQSPRYKVTKRGQDVALRCDPISGHVSLYWYRQALGQGPEFLTYFNYEAQQDKSGLPNDRFSAERPEGSISTLTIQRTEQRDSAMYRCASSNYRGSNTEAFFGQGTRLTVV.

About this clone: Other DNA sequences of this sample code for an identical CDR3. This chain links TRBV29-1 with TRBJ2-7; the match to TRBD1 covers 9 bases. V lost 4 bases, J lost 3 bases, and 1 base stayed unmatched. The CDR3 consists of 12 residues. Germline CDR1 SQVTM, CDR2 ANQGSEA. In DNA, the CDR3 is TGCAGCGTTGTGGGACAGGGCTACGAGCAGTACTTC. The encoded protein is CSVVGQGYEQYF.

This clone has a handful of counts. The chain has TRBV18 and TRBJ2-5, with D possibly being TRBD1 (6 bases). This CDR3 contains 14 residues. In germline, CDR1 is KGHSH, CDR2 LQKENI. Trimming removed 2 bases at V and 5 bases at J, with 12 bases between. CDR3: CASSPNGGWETQYF. Here the CDR3 DNA reads TGTGCCAGCTCACCAAATGGGGGCTGGGAGACCCAGTACTTC.

A word on this clone: A read error may produce the germline difference seen at one junction end. The J gene is TRBJ1-4, the V gene TRBV30, with D possibly TRBD1 on 5 matching bases. Germline V gene sequence: CDR1 GTSNPN, CDR2 SVGIG (reference sequence). This CDR3 region has 14 residues. CDR3 nucleotide sequence: TGTGCCTGGAGTGTTCCCGGGACTAACGAAAAACTGTTTTTT. It specifies CAWSVPGTNEKLFF.

As to this clone: A read error likely explains this, since a far larger clone differs by one base. The sample holds other DNA sequences that translate to the same CDR3. The V gene is TRBV29-1, the J gene TRBJ1-2, with D possibly TRBD1 on 6 matching bases. Germline CDR1 reads SQVTM; CDR2 reads ANQGSEA. The CDR3 contains 12 residues. Trimming took off 3 bases at V and 8 bases at J, with 13 bases between the two ends. The CDR3 is CSVDLGAGGYTF. CDR3 sequence (DNA): TGCAGCGTTGATCTGGGGGCGGGGGGCTACACCTTC.

The chain employs TRBV5-6 and TRBJ1-6, with 9 bases identical to TRBD1. The V gene's germline CDR1 is SGHDT and CDR2 YYEEEE. J lost 9 bases, V lost 4 bases, and 11 bases had no gene match. The CDR3 sequence is 16 residues long. CDR3 coding DNA: TGTGCCAGCAGCCCACCGGGACAGGGACTCGGTTCACCCCTCCACTTT. This gives the protein CASSPPGQGLGSPLHF.

This clone is a singleton in its sample. V and J are TRBV7-2 and TRBJ1-6; D is unclear. Trimming cost V 5 bases and J 5 bases, with 7 bases left between them. The germline gives CDR1 SGHTA, CDR2 FQGNSA. CDR3 length: 13 amino acids. The CDR3 region is CASSHSNNSPLHF. In nucleotides, the CDR3 is TGTGCCAGCAGCCATAGCAATAATTCACCCCTCCACTTT.

The J gene is TRBJ2-7, the V gene TRBV7-2, with D unclear. The CDR3 has 11 amino acids. V was trimmed by 5 bases and J by 3 bases, leaving 5 bases between them. In germline, CDR1 is SGHTA, CDR2 FQGNSA. This CDR3 is CASSTYYEQYF. The CDR3 DNA is TGTGCCAGCAGCACTTACTACGAGCAGTACTTC.

This clone has only one observation. The J gene is TRBJ1-5, the V gene TRBV29-1; D gene uncertain. Trimming took off 4 bases at V and 3 bases at J, with 7 bases between the two ends. The CDR3 is made up of 12 amino acids. CDR1 and CDR2 (germline): SQVTM, ANQGSEA. CDR3 nucleotides: TGCAGCGTTGCCGGTGACAATCAGCCCCAGCATTTT. It encodes CSVAGDNQPQHF.